A selection of T cell receptor beta chains follows, all from one sample in a study of CXCR3-negative and CXCR3-positive naive CD8 T cells. One entry per CDR3 protein, without DNA, is what TCRdb gives after re-calling the 5' RACE reads. The table lists roughly 90,000 distinct CDR3 sequences. The specimen sequenced was naive CXCR3- CD8+ T cells from blood. These receptors were collected from a human donor in good health. Some clones in this sample may be carry-over from other donors' samples. Both conserved end residues are part of each CDR3.

v_call,j_call,cdr3_aa
TRBV24-1,TRBJ2-3,CATSGLAGGPSPDTQYF
TRBV9,TRBJ2-2,CASSVPLKENTGELFF
TRBV7-8,TRBJ1-1,CASSLDPGGNTEAFF
TRBV5-1,TRBJ2-1,CASSSGTSGGDEQFF
TRBV5-1,TRBJ1-2,CASSLDLDLNGYTF
TRBV7-9,TRBJ2-2,CASRPPRTGSAGELFF
TRBV7-6,TRBJ2-7,CASSPSIGNSYEQYF
TRBV7-9,TRBJ2-3,CASSTGTGSTDTQYF
TRBV28,TRBJ1-1,CASSPPMTGLNTEAFF
TRBV20-1,TRBJ2-7,CSATRWDVGYEQYF
TRBV9,TRBJ2-2,CASSVARGGQENTGELFF
TRBV5-5,TRBJ2-1,CASSLVRVGEQFF
TRBV5-1,TRBJ2-7,CASSELAGPYEQYF
TRBV12-3/TRBV12-4,TRBJ2-3,CASSLAGFHADTQYF
TRBV20-1,TRBJ2-1,CSARVGGGSYNEQFF
TRBV28,TRBJ2-3,CASSPIKGPTDTQYF
TRBV28,TRBJ2-7,CASSLNTLRGQGNYEQYF
TRBV4-1,TRBJ2-5,CASSQVPAQETQYF
TRBV13,TRBJ2-7,CASSPLGPTGFSYEQYF
TRBV5-5,TRBJ2-5,CASSPWGNQETQYF
TRBV7-9,TRBJ2-1,CASSLLEGNEQFF
TRBV7-2,TRBJ2-2,CASSLISGTGELFF
TRBV11-2,TRBJ1-2,CASSLAPGQHYGYTF
TRBV7-9,TRBJ1-4,CASSFSGATNEKLFF
TRBV28,TRBJ2-3,CASSLSPELAGGTDTQYF
TRBV12-5,TRBJ1-1,CASGLDLVEAFF
TRBV10-3,TRBJ1-2,CAISEWEGLDYGYTF
TRBV13,TRBJ2-5,CASSSGTSVRQETQYF
TRBV15,TRBJ2-1,CATSKGRTSGGYNEQFF
TRBV12-3/TRBV12-4,TRBJ2-1,CASRPGTSAQNEQFF
TRBV9,TRBJ2-1,CASSPWDRVDEQFF
TRBV29-1,TRBJ2-3,CSVDRGLRTDTQYF
TRBV28,TRBJ2-3,CASSYNGANTDTQYF
TRBV12-3/TRBV12-4,TRBJ2-2,CASSLISSRGPGELFF
TRBV11-2,TRBJ2-2,CASSSQNTGELFF
TRBV7-3,TRBJ2-1,CASSLGLGLNEQFF
TRBV7-9,TRBJ2-7,CASSPAGTSTYEQYF
TRBV4-1,TRBJ2-2,CASSREGSRNTGELFF
TRBV29-1,TRBJ1-1,CSVEDSRDTEAFF
TRBV20-1,TRBJ1-1,CSARRTGDPLEAFF
TRBV7-6,TRBJ2-3,CASSTGTKRTDTQYF
TRBV5-6,TRBJ2-6,CASSLVGFGANVLTF
TRBV7-2,TRBJ2-2,CASSWVDTGELFF
TRBV7-9,TRBJ2-7,CASSFDGTPYEQYF
TRBV28,TRBJ2-1,CASSLEGIEQFF